This TCR beta chain was recovered during a study of T cell repertoires in cytomegalovirus infection (dated by TCRdb to the late 2010s). For context, the study as a whole: Because public TCR beta signatures pointed to carriage of CMV infection together with the matching HLA type, the HLA type of each donor mattered for the analysis. Broad study findings and their caveats: The ex vivo response was dominated by HLA-C-restricted CMV-specific TCR beta clonotypes, and the single most frequent clonotype in two of eight donors was supplied by these HLA-C-restricted clonotypes. Carriers of CMV infection plus the relevant HLA type were discriminated by the cumulative frequency of public TCR beta family members in the study cohort and in an independent roughly 400-donor cohort.

The run used an Illumina HiSeq 1500. TCRdb reran the public reads through fastp at Q25 and MiXCR, keeping productive beta chains. Every entry covers one CDR3 protein and lists the most common genes and DNA from its rows. Counted in this sample were under 300,000 distinct CDR3 sequences; 10% to 15% of them appeared once. The top ten clonotypes cover approximately 1.6% of the sample. This clonotype has at least ten counts. The clone's antigen remains unknown. The input lacks base qualities; no much larger clone sits a single base away. The germline ends are 13 bases apart after V is trimmed by 5 bases and J by 2 bases. From the germline V gene, CDR1 is ENHRY and CDR2 is SYGVKD. The CDR3 runs 15 amino acids, cysteine and phenylalanine included. Solely the CDR3 DNA is kept, with 45 bases framed from the first base.

The receptor was isolated from a human donor in good health (CMV status not recorded). Some clones in this sample may be carry-over from other donors' samples. Recombination linked TRBV10-3 to TRBJ1-5, and possibly TRBD1, on 5 matching bases. Sequences were obtained from PBMCs. Here the CDR3 is given as CAISPGREGNQPQHF. The DNA sequence is TGTGCCATCAGTCCGGGGCGAGAGGGCAATCAGCCCCAGCATTTT.